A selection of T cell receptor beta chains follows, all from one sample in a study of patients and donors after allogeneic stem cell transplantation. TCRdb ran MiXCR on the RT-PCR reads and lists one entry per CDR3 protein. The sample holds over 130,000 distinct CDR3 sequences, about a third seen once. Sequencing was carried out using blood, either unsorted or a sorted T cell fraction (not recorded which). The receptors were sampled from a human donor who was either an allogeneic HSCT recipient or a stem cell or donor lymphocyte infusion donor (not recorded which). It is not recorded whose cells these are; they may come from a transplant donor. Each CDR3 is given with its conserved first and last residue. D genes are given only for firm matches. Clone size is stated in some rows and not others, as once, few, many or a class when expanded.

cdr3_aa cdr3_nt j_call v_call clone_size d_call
CASSHGGETQYF TGTGCCAGCAGCCACGGTGGGGAGACCCAGTACTTC TRBJ2-5 TRBV9 - -
CASSQAGLAGGRGTDTQYF TGTGCCAGCAGCCAAGCTGGACTAGCGGGGGGGCGTGGCACAGATACGCAGTATTTT TRBJ2-3 TRBV4-2 few TRBD2
CASAGGSSSPLHF TGTGCCAGCGCAGGGGGGAGTAGTTCACCCCTCCACTTT TRBJ1-6 TRBV27 - TRBD1
CASSPRGTQDGYTF TGTGCCAGCAGCCCACGGGGAACTCAAGACGGCTACACCTTC TRBJ1-2 TRBV7-3 few -
CASSPRGFNSPLHF TGTGCCAGCAGCCCCAGGGGATTTAATTCACCCCTCCACTTT TRBJ1-6 TRBV6-1 - -
CASGSQGNEQFF TGTGCCAGCGGGTCCCAAGGGAATGAGCAGTTCTTC TRBJ2-1 TRBV6-1 - -
CASRGAPGTDTQYF TGTGCCAGCCGGGGAGCTCCAGGCACAGATACGCAGTATTTT TRBJ2-3 TRBV12-3/TRBV12-4 few -
CASSFGDRANSPLHF TGTGCCAGCAGTTTTGGGGACAGGGCCAATTCACCCCTCCACTTT TRBJ1-6 TRBV27 few TRBD1
CASMDYENTIYF TGTGCCAGCATGGACTACGAAAACACCATATATTTT TRBJ1-3 TRBV6-6 few -
CSALQGPSHYNEQFF TGCAGTGCCCTGCAGGGGCCAAGCCACTACAATGAGCAGTTCTTC TRBJ2-1 TRBV20-1 - -
CASSSNSGEQFF TGTGCCAGCAGTTCGAATTCGGGCGAGCAGTTCTTC TRBJ2-1 TRBV9 - -
CASSVGGPGRYGYTF TGTGCCAGCAGCGTAGGAGGGCCCGGACGCTATGGCTACACCTTC TRBJ1-2 TRBV9 - -
CASSLAPDKDEQYF TGCGCCAGCAGCTTGGCTCCTGACAAGGACGAGCAGTACTTC TRBJ2-7 TRBV5-1 - -
CASWDLNTGELFF TGTGCCAGCTGGGATTTGAACACCGGGGAGCTGTTTTTT TRBJ2-2 TRBV12-3/TRBV12-4 few -
CACKYSVASPLHF TGTGCCTGCAAGTACAGCGTGGCTTCACCCCTCCACTTT TRBJ1-6 TRBV12-3/TRBV12-4 few -
CASSSTYYSNQPQHF TGTGCCAGCAGTAGCACTTATTATAGCAATCAGCCCCAGCATTTT TRBJ1-5 TRBV7-9 - -
CATKTSGREETQYF TGTGCCACCAAGACTAGCGGGAGAGAAGAGACCCAGTACTTC TRBJ2-5 TRBV24-1 few TRBD2
CASSLSQFIRGSPLHF TGTGCCAGCAGTTTATCGCAGTTCATCCGTGGTTCACCCCTCCACTTT TRBJ1-6 TRBV6-2/TRBV6-3 - -
CASSQGRSSRIAFF TGTGCCAGCAGCCAAGGCCGATCCTCGCGGATAGCTTTCTTT TRBJ1-1 TRBV3-1 - -
CASSVAAASTNEKLFF TGTGCCAGCAGCGTAGCGGCGGCGTCAACTAATGAAAAACTGTTTTTT TRBJ1-4 TRBV9 - -
CSVEDRADGYTF TGCAGCGTAGAGGACAGGGCGGATGGCTACACCTTC TRBJ1-2 TRBV29-1 - TRBD1
CSVETLGTHTDTQYF TGCAGCGTTGAGACCCTGGGAACCCACACAGATACGCAGTATTTT TRBJ2-3 TRBV29-1 few -
CASTSLNRGSSSTDTQYF TGTGCCAGCACCTCCCTCAATCGTGGGTCTTCTAGCACAGATACGCAGTATTTT TRBJ2-3 TRBV28 - -
CASSEKESLTEAFF TGTGCCAGCAGTGAGAAGGAGTCCCTCACTGAAGCTTTCTTT TRBJ1-1 TRBV12-3/TRBV12-4 - -
CASSSHFRDIEAFF TGCGCCAGCAGCTCCCATTTCCGGGACATCGAAGCTTTCTTT TRBJ1-1 TRBV5-1 - -
CASSSFLGTEAFF TGTGCCAGCAGCTCCTTCCTAGGCACTGAAGCTTTCTTT TRBJ1-1 TRBV7-9 - -
CASSQDSFYGYTF TGTGCCAGCAGTCAAGACAGCTTCTATGGCTACACCTTC TRBJ1-2 TRBV12-3/TRBV12-4 few -
CASSPGPGGQPQHF TGTGCCAGCAGCCCGGGCCCTGGGGGTCAGCCCCAGCATTTT TRBJ1-5 TRBV7-3 - -
CASSPDGGSSNQPQHF TGTGCCAGCAGCCCGGACGGGGGTAGTAGCAATCAGCCCCAGCATTTT TRBJ1-5 TRBV5-6 many -
CASRPDWGIYEQYF TGTGCCAGCAGACCCGACTGGGGGATCTACGAGCAGTACTTC TRBJ2-7 TRBV28 - -
CASRSGGAAHEQFF TGTGCCAGCAGGAGTGGGGGGGCTGCCCATGAGCAGTTCTTC TRBJ2-1 TRBV4-2 - -
CSVTRDRDTYGYTF TGCAGCGTTACACGGGACAGGGACACCTATGGCTACACCTTC TRBJ1-2 TRBV29-1 many TRBD1
CSVDPGGSFYGYGYTF TGCAGCGTTGACCCAGGGGGATCTTTCTATGGGTATGGCTACACCTTC TRBJ1-2 TRBV29-1 - TRBD1
CASSYRTEAFF TGTGCCAGCAGTTACCGCACTGAAGCTTTCTTT TRBJ1-1 TRBV6-5 few -